This T cell receptor beta chain was recorded in a study of human T cells and chemical hapten exposure. This CDR3 spans 12 amino acids. V was cut by 6 bases and J by 3 bases, with 9 bases left in between. The treatment was: therapeutic diphenylcyclopropenone sensitization with weekly scalp DPC. In every case, blood was obtained before the patch test was applied. Extraction of total RNA was performed on unfractionated whole blood. In the library, unique molecular identifiers were attached to individual cDNA molecules. A single record per CDR3 protein comes from TCRdb applying MiXCR to the reads. The sample lists 4,000 to 5,000 distinct CDR3 sequences, 45% to 50% occurring once.

The sequenced sample was whole blood, obtained before DPC sensitization or 2, 6, or about 24 weeks after (not recorded which). This receptor was identified in an adult with alopecia areata. Some clones in this sample may be carry-over from other donors' samples. This table probably holds off-target reads from a library built for another chain. The rearrangement uses TRBV12-3 or TRBV12-4 and TRBJ2-7; D unresolved. CDR3 amino acids: CASSQDNYEQYF. CDR3 coding DNA: TGTGCCAGCAGCCAAGACAACTACGAGCAGTACTTC.